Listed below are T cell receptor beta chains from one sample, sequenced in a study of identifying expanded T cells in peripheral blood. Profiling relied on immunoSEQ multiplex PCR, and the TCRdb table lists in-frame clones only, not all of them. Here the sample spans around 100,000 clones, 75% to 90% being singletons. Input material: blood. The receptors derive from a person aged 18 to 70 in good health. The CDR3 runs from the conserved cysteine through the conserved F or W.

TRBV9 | CASSVVANYGYTF
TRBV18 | CASSGSQVARSPLHF
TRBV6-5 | CASGRTYEQYF
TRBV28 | CASSFLTAYGYTF
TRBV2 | CASSKEKVRDTEAFF
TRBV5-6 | CASSFGQGSTDTQYF
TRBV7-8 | CASSSPGSSPYEQYF
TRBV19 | CASSARPPPWGSGNTIYF
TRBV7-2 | CASSPPGGRVIHSPLHF
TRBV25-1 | CASSLGDYNEQFF
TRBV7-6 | CASSVTRQGAEQYF
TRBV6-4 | CASSEIAGGPDTQYF
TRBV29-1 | CSPLTIQGGSGYTF
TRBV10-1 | CASSESTRQGTSYEQYF
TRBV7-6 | CASSLMGIQETQYF
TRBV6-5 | CASRETSGSNEQYF
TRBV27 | CASKRNRDTEGELFF
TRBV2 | CASSGFTEAFF